Listed below are T cell receptor beta chains from one sample, sequenced in a study of blood T cell repertoires in COVID-19. The table came from immunoSEQ multiplex PCR; TCRdb's copy has only in-frame clones and leaves some out. The sample has roughly 160,000 clones; more than 80% are singletons. The sample taken for sequencing was PBMCs or T cells enriched from blood (not recorded which). These receptor sequences come from a man between 45 and 60 years old who had recovered from COVID-19. Each CDR3 is given with its conserved first and last residue. D genes are given only for firm matches. Size tells how often a clone was seen (once, few, many) or the class of an expanded clone, and some rows leave it out.

NA	NA	TRBV5-6	TRBJ1-4	CASSLDSTNEKLFF	TGTGCCAGCAGCTTGGACTCAACTAATGAAAAACTGTTTTTT
NA	few	TRBV19	TRBJ1-5	CAGGGPAGSNQPQHF	TGTGCCGGGGGGGGTCCGGCCGGCAGCAATCAGCCCCAGCATTTT
NA	NA	TRBV5-6	TRBJ1-5	CASSLRTGLNQPQHF	TGTGCCAGCAGCTTGCGCACAGGGTTGAATCAGCCCCAGCATTTT
TRBD1	once	TRBV6-6	TRBJ1-5	CASSRDRGSNQPQHF	TGTGCCAGCAGCCGAGACAGGGGAAGCAATCAGCCCCAGCATTTT
NA	NA	TRBV19	TRBJ1-2	CASSIANGGYTF	TGTGCCAGTAGTATAGCCAACGGTGGCTACACCTTC
NA	NA	TRBV2	TRBJ1-4	CASSVNREEKLFF	TGTGCCAGCAGTGTTAACAGAGAGGAAAAACTGTTTTTT
TRBD1	NA	TRBV6-1	TRBJ2-1	CASSEGQGAYNEQFF	TGTGCCAGCAGTGAAGGACAGGGGGCGTACAATGAGCAGTTCTTC
NA	NA	TRBV5-6	TRBJ1-2	CASSLARGYTF	TGTGCCAGCAGCTTGGCTCGGGGCTACACCTTC
NA	once	TRBV5-4	TRBJ1-1	CASSLDGTEAFF	TGTGCCAGCAGCTTGGACGGGACTGAAGCTTTCTTT
NA	NA	TRBV4-2	TRBJ1-5	CASSQDPPGSNQPQHF	TGTGCCAGCAGCCAAGATCCCCCTGGCAGCAATCAGCCCCAGCATTTT
NA	once	TRBV10-2	TRBJ2-3	CASRGRARTDTQYF	TGCGCCAGCAGAGGCAGGGCTAGGACAGATACGCAGTATTTT
NA	NA	TRBV19	TRBJ2-4	CASSMGIESRGIQYF	TGTGCCAGTAGTATGGGTATTGAGTCTCGGGGCATTCAGTACTTC
TRBD1	NA	TRBV5-8	TRBJ2-2	CASSLEWDRGLGGELFF	TGTGCCAGCAGCTTGGAGTGGGACAGGGGGCTCGGCGGGGAGCTGTTTTTT
NA	NA	TRBV6-2/TRBV6-3	TRBJ1-2	CASSYPRQEINYGYTF	TGTGCCAGCAGTTACCCACGACAGGAAATTAACTATGGCTACACCTTC
TRBD1	NA	TRBV4-1	TRBJ1-4	CASSQGNRGFREKLFF	TGCGCCAGCAGCCAGGGAAACAGGGGATTTCGTGAAAAACTGTTTTTT
TRBD1	NA	TRBV9	TRBJ1-4	CASSVESGTERNEKLFF	TGTGCCAGCAGCGTAGAGTCGGGGACAGAGCGTAATGAAAAACTGTTTTTT
TRBD1	NA	TRBV9	TRBJ2-2	CASSVTGGTGELFF	TGTGCCAGCAGCGTCACAGGGGGCACCGGGGAGCTGTTTTTT
NA	NA	TRBV5-1	TRBJ2-7	CASSLRGF	TGCGCCAGCAGCCTGAGAGGGTTC
TRBD1	NA	TRBV2	TRBJ2-1	CASSEGQDPYNEQFF	TGTGCCAGCAGTGAGGGACAGGATCCCTACAATGAGCAGTTCTTC
NA	NA	TRBV28	TRBJ1-4	CASSLYTGITNEKLFF	TGTGCCAGCAGTTTATACACAGGAATTACTAATGAAAAACTGTTTTTT
NA	NA	TRBV5-1	TRBJ1-1	CASSSGLAADTEAFF	TGCGCCAGCAGCTCCGGACTGGCTGCTGACACTGAAGCTTTCTTT
TRBD1	NA	TRBV7-3	TRBJ2-7	CASSRDRGDEQYF	TGTGCCAGCAGCCGGGACAGGGGTGACGAGCAGTACTTC
NA	NA	TRBV9	TRBJ1-1	CASSVASNTEAFF	TGTGCCAGCAGCGTAGCTTCGAACACTGAAGCTTTCTTT
NA	NA	TRBV5-1	TRBJ1-2	CASSHHRQAFRYGYTF	TGCGCCAGCAGCCACCACCGACAGGCGTTTAGGTATGGCTACACCTTC
TRBD1	NA	TRBV6-2/TRBV6-3	TRBJ2-4	CASSPGGRTKNIQYF	TGTGCCAGCAGTCCAGGGGGTCGTACCAAAAACATTCAGTACTTC
TRBD2	NA	TRBV29-1	TRBJ2-3	CSVGTSTWSTDTQYF	TGCAGCGTCGGGACTAGTACTTGGTCCACAGATACGCAGTATTTT
NA	NA	TRBV12-3/TRBV12-4	TRBJ1-1	CASSYNSDTEAFF	TGTGCCAGCAGTTACAACAGTGACACTGAAGCTTTCTTT
TRBD1	NA	TRBV27	TRBJ2-7	CASSRQGQGSASYEQYF	TGTGCCAGCAGTCGACAGGGACAGGGTTCGGCATCCTACGAGCAGTACTTC
TRBD1	NA	TRBV18	TRBJ2-7	CASSRDSSYEQYF	TGTGCCAGCTCAAGGGACAGTTCCTACGAGCAGTACTTC
NA	NA	TRBV4-2	TRBJ2-7	CASSQGRAPTYEQYF	TGTGCCAGCAGCCAAGGGCGGGCCCCAACCTACGAGCAGTACTTC
TRBD1	NA	TRBV4-3	TRBJ2-1	CASSRGTGGDYNEQFF	TGCGCCAGCAGCCGAGGGACAGGGGGAGACTACAATGAGCAGTTCTTC
NA	NA	TRBV7-2	TRBJ1-5	CASSLGSLYSNQPQHF	TGTGCCAGCAGCTTAGGTTCCCTTTATAGCAATCAGCCCCAGCATTTT
NA	NA	TRBV5-6	TRBJ1-5	CASSLAGGSGNQPQHF	TGTGCCAGCAGCTTGGCGGGAGGATCGGGCAATCAGCCCCAGCATTTT
NA	NA	TRBV10-3	TRBJ1-4	CAIKRSGDSEKLFF	TGTGCCATCAAAAGGTCGGGGGATAGTGAAAAACTGTTTTTT
NA	NA	TRBV6-6	TRBJ1-4	CASSLSGHPNEKLFF	TGTGCCAGCAGCCTCTCGGGACATCCAAATGAAAAACTGTTTTTT
TRBD1	NA	TRBV4-1	TRBJ1-6	CASSQFRTGHSPLHF	TGCGCCAGCAGCCAATTTAGGACAGGGCACTCACCCCTCCACTTT
TRBD1	once	TRBV11-2	TRBJ1-6	CASSFEGATQSPLHF	TGTGCCAGCAGCTTTGAGGGGGCGACCCAATCACCCCTCCACTTT
TRBD1	NA	TRBV7-2	TRBJ2-7	CASSDRQGAGEQYF	TGTGCCAGCAGCGATCGACAGGGGGCGGGGGAGCAGTACTTC
TRBD2	NA	TRBV3-1/TRBV3-2	TRBJ2-5	CASSPGTSGGRETQYF	TGTGCCAGCAGCCCGGGGACTAGCGGGGGGAGGGAGACCCAGTACTTC
TRBD2	NA	TRBV28	TRBJ2-7	CASSLFVLAGYEQYF	TGTGCCAGCAGTTTATTCGTACTAGCGGGGTACGAGCAGTACTTC
TRBD2	NA	TRBV11-2	TRBJ2-1	CASSLASSGGSYNEQFF	TGTGCCAGCAGCTTAGCCTCTTCGGGGGGCTCCTACAATGAGCAGTTCTTC
NA	NA	TRBV15	TRBJ1-2	CATSRGEDKHNYGYTF	TGTGCCACCAGCAGAGGTGAAGACAAACATAACTATGGCTACACCTTC
TRBD1	NA	TRBV27	TRBJ1-5	CASSLSGTGGYSNQPQHF	TGTGCCAGCAGTTTATCTGGGACAGGGGGATATAGCAATCAGCCCCAGCATTTT
TRBD1	NA	TRBV6-5	TRBJ1-6	CASSPPGTGISPLHF	TGTGCCAGCAGTCCACCAGGGACAGGGATTTCACCCCTCCACTTT
TRBD1	NA	TRBV7-9	TRBJ1-1	CASGTGAINTEAFF	TGTGCCAGCGGGACAGGGGCTATAAACACTGAAGCTTTCTTT
NA	NA	TRBV10-1	TRBJ2-1	CASSRSGSYNEQFF	TGCGCCAGCAGCCGAAGCGGCTCCTACAATGAGCAGTTCTTC
NA	NA	TRBV9	TRBJ2-3	CASSVRSSTDTQYF	TGTGCCAGCAGCGTGCGAAGCAGCACAGATACGCAGTATTTT
NA	NA	TRBV7-9	TRBJ1-2	CASSLSGGIGYTF	TGTGCCAGCAGCCTATCGGGGGGTATCGGCTACACCTTC
TRBD2	NA	TRBV5-1	TRBJ2-5	CASSGAGGLWETQYF	TGCGCCAGCAGCGGTGCGGGGGGGCTATGGGAGACCCAGTACTTC
NA	NA	TRBV28	TRBJ1-4	CASQGEKLFF	TGTGCCAGCCAGGGGGAAAAACTGTTTTTT
NA	NA	TRBV21-1	TRBJ1-2	CAIPSPGQTYGYTF	TGTGCCATACCTTCTCCGGGACAGACCTATGGCTACACCTTC
NA	NA	TRBV11-2	TRBJ1-6	CASSFGGSNSPLHF	TGTGCCAGCAGCTTTGGGGGGAGTAATTCACCCCTCCACTTT
NA	few	TRBV14	TRBJ2-1	CASSQGNGGLDEQFF	TGTGCCAGCAGCCAAGGAAACGGGGGGCTGGATGAGCAGTTCTTC
NA	NA	TRBV2	TRBJ2-3	CATAELGTQYF	TGTGCCACTGCGGAGCTCGGTACGCAGTATTTT
TRBD1	NA	TRBV19	TRBJ2-7	CASSFDRGRVDEQYF	TGTGCCAGTAGTTTCGACAGGGGGCGAGTCGACGAGCAGTACTTC
NA	NA	TRBV2	TRBJ2-3	CASSEVLGADTQYF	TGTGCCAGCAGTGAAGTCCTAGGGGCAGATACGCAGTATTTT
NA	NA	TRBV19	TRBJ1-5	CASSILRGFNQPQHF	TGTGCCAGTAGTATACTCAGGGGCTTCAATCAGCCCCAGCATTTT